This is a list of T cell receptor beta chains from one sample in a study of blood T cell repertoires in COVID-19. Measured with immunoSEQ multiplex PCR; TCRdb has only the in-frame clones, and not every one. This table has roughly 250,000 clones, 84% appearing once. Sequencing was performed on peripheral blood. The receptors come from a man in his fifties or sixties with acute or convalescent COVID-19. Each CDR3 is given with its conserved first and last residue. D genes are given only for firm matches. Clone sizes are given selectively: once, few, many, or a class where the clone is expanded.

j_gene	len	d_gene	abundance	v_gene	CDR3nt	CDR3aa
TRBJ1-2	14	NA	once	TRBV6-6	TGTGCCAGCAGTTATATTGGAGCCTCCTATGGCTACACCTTC	CASSYIGASYGYTF
TRBJ2-7	14	TRBD1	NA	TRBV2	TGTGCCAGCAGTCTCCGGACAGGGGGGGTTGAGCAGTACTTC	CASSLRTGGVEQYF
TRBJ1-3	16	NA	NA	TRBV19	TGTGCCAGTAGTATGCACGGGGGAGCGGCTGGAAACACCATATATTTT	CASSMHGGAAGNTIYF
TRBJ1-6	15	NA	NA	TRBV28	TGTGCCAGCGCGACGGGAAGCTCCTATAATTCACCCCTCCACTTT	CASATGSSYNSPLHF
TRBJ2-7	14	TRBD1	NA	TRBV11-3	TGTGCCAGCAGCTTAGGAGGGGGCCACTACGAGCAGTACTTC	CASSLGGGHYEQYF
TRBJ1-1	13	NA	NA	TRBV12-3/TRBV12-4	TGTGCCAGCAGTTTTGGTGTCGGCACTGAAGCTTTCTTT	CASSFGVGTEAFF
TRBJ1-5	16	TRBD1	NA	TRBV6-1	TGTGCCAGCAGTGGAGGGACAGGGGACTTTAGTCAGCCCCAGCATTTT	CASSGGTGDFSQPQHF
TRBJ2-1	10	NA	few	TRBV7-9	TGTGCCAGCAGCCAGGGAAATCAGTTCTTC	CASSQGNQFF
TRBJ2-3	16	TRBD2	NA	TRBV6-4	TGTGCCAGCAGTCCAGTAGCGGGGGGGCCGGGAGATACGCAGTATTTT	CASSPVAGGPGDTQYF
TRBJ2-7	10	NA	NA	TRBV5-8	TGTGCCAGCAGCTTGGCGGAGCAGTACTTC	CASSLAEQYF